The 10 T cell receptor beta chains reported below all come from one sample, sequenced in a study of monozygotic twins with inflammatory bowel disease (dated by TCRdb to between 2018 and 2021). Library creation used 5' RACE. The sample was run on an Illumina HiSeq 2500. TCRdb reprocessed the sequencing reads and holds a single record per CDR3 protein sequence, with no DNA. The sample has some 150,000 distinct CDR3 sequences on record. The top ten constitute less than 7.5% of the sample. The sample comprised blood. Receptor source: a human donor with ulcerative colitis or Crohn's disease, or a healthy co-twin of an affected twin (not recorded which).

This chain links TRBV27 with TRBJ1-5; TCRdb picks TRBD1, but there is no DNA to check that call. The CDR3 has 15 amino acids. Germline-derived CDR1 and CDR2 are MNHEY and SMNVEV (reference sequence). CDR3 sequence: CASSLFGGSNQPQHF.

The rearrangement uses TRBV7-9 and TRBJ1-1; the TRBD1 assignment by TCRdb is unverifiable without DNA. Germline CDR1 SEHNR, CDR2 FQNEAQ (reference sequence). The length of the CDR3 is 21 residues. The CDR3 sequence is CASSFSQTAGGHGSWGTEAFF. Using reference TRBV7-9 and TRBJ1-1 for the parts outside the CDR3, the full variable domain is DTGVSQNPRHKITKRGQNVTFRCDPISEHNRLYWYRQTLGQGPEFLTYFQNEAQLEKSRLLSDRFSAERPKGSFSTLEIQRTEQGDSAMYLCASSFSQTAGGHGSWGTEAFFGQGTRLTVV.

The chain recombines TRBV7-2 with TRBJ1-1; the TCRdb D gene call, TRBD1, has no DNA to confirm it. This CDR3 contains 14 residues. Germline CDR1 and CDR2: SGHTA and FQGNSA. This CDR3 reads CASSSMTGGTEAFF.

The J gene is TRBJ2-7, the V gene TRBV5-1; as DNA is missing, the TRBD1 call by TCRdb cannot be tested. The length of the CDR3 is 17 residues. The germline V gene has CDR1 SGHRS and CDR2 YFSETQ. CDR3 amino acids: CASSLVGGQTLSYEQYF.

The chain is built from TRBV10-3 and TRBJ1-2; TCRdb reports TRBD1, a call that lacks DNA to check it against. CDR1 ENHRY and CDR2 SYGVKD come from the germline V gene. The CDR3 loop spans 11 amino acids. CDR3 loop: CASKEGGSYTF.

The V and J genes are TRBV4-3 and TRBJ2-7. This CDR3 has 14 residues. Germline CDR1 and CDR2: LGHNA and YSLEER. This CDR3 is CASSQDRSFYEQYF.

The CDR3 sequence is CASRLPTGLGSEQFF. The rearrangement links TRBV5-1 to TRBJ2-1; the TCRdb call, TRBD2, lacks DNA for checking. CDR1 SGHRS and CDR2 YFSETQ come from the germline V gene. The CDR3 totals 15 residues.

The J gene is TRBJ2-7, the V gene TRBV10-3; without DNA, the TCRdb call of TRBD1 cannot be checked. The germline CDR1 and CDR2 sequences are ENHRY and SYGVKD. The CDR3 covers 14 residues. The CDR3 loop is CATGRQGVAHEQYF.

The CDR3 reads CASSTHGGATEAFF. V usage is TRBV7-2 and J usage is TRBJ1-1; the D call from TCRdb, TRBD1, cannot be confirmed without DNA. The CDR3 is made up of 14 amino acids. CDR1 SGHTA and CDR2 FQGNSA come from the germline V gene.

This rearrangement joins TRBV6-1 to TRBJ1-2; TCRdb designates TRBD1, a call that cannot be tested without DNA. Germline V gene sequence: CDR1 MNHNS, CDR2 SASEGT. This CDR3 has 14 residues. Here the CDR3 reads CASRPGTAHYGYTF.